The 11 T cell receptor beta chains below were found in one sample sequenced in a study of blood T cell repertoires in COVID-19 (dated by TCRdb to about 2020). Libraries were constructed by the immunoSEQ multiplex PCR assay. TCRdb's version of the immuneACCESS table is confined to in-frame rearrangements and falls short of the full clone set. An unresolved V gene accounts for under half of the shortfall where checked; the remainder is of unknown origin. Within this sample are around 140,000 clones, with approximately 79% of them counted one time only. The ten largest clones add up to more than 2% of the sample. Sequencing input: PBMCs or T cells enriched from blood (not recorded which). These receptors originate from a man aged 40-50 years with acute COVID-19.

Concerning this clone itself: The same CDR3 arises from other DNA sequences in this sample as well. CDR3 DNA sequence: TGTGCCAGCAGCTTAGAAGAGGACACTGAAGCTTTCTTT. This encodes CASSLEEDTEAFF. This chain links TRBV11-3 with TRBJ1-1, with D hard to call. The V gene lost 0 bases and the J gene lost 3 bases, with 5 bases spanning the gap. Germline V gene data show CDR1 as SGHNT and CDR2 as YENEEA. This CDR3 region has 13 residues.

This chain uses TRBV9 with TRBJ2-3; D is perhaps TRBD2 (5 bases). Germline V gene data show CDR1 as SGDLS and CDR2 as YYNGEE. V was pared by 1 base and J by 1 base, with 10 bases between. This CDR3 has 15 amino acids. CDR3 in amino acids: CASSVSNGGTDTQYF. For the CDR3, the DNA is TGTGCCAGCAGCGTAAGTAACGGGGGCACAGATACGCAGTATTTT.

V is TRBV10-1 and J is TRBJ1-1, with a possible D match to TRBD1 (5 bases). Trimming cost V 0 bases and J 8 bases, with 13 bases left between them. CDR1 and CDR2 (germline): WNHNN, SYGVQD (reference sequence). The CDR3 is 14 amino acids. CDR3 DNA: TGCGCCAGCAGTGAGTCGGGGGGGGTACGAGAAGCTTTCTTT. This codes for CASSESGGVREAFF.

The CDR3 loop is CASSSQGMNTEAFF. The CDR3 nucleotides are TGTGCCAGCAGTTCACAGGGCATGAACACTGAAGCTTTCTTT. V gene TRBV6-5 combines with J gene TRBJ1-1; the D gene is possibly TRBD1 (6 bases). CDR1 is MNHEY, CDR2 SVGAGI, per germline. Trimming left V 4 bases short and J 0 bases short, with 9 bases between. This CDR3 is 14 amino acids long.

V gene TRBV29-1 combines with J gene TRBJ1-2; D uncertain. The CDR3 consists of 11 residues. Between the trimmed V and J ends, which lost 3 bases and 4 bases, there was a span of 6 bases. Germline-derived CDR1 and CDR2 are SQVTM and ANQGSEA. DNA of the CDR3: TGCAGCGTTGATCTCGGCTATGGCTACACCTTC. Its translation is CSVDLGYGYTF.

This chain joins TRBV2 and TRBJ2-1, with TRBD2 matching over 14 bases. Germline V gives CDR1 SNHLY, CDR2 FYNNEI. This CDR3 is 15 amino acids long. Trimming cost V 6 bases and J 7 bases; bases outside gene matches: 5. This chain's CDR3 is CASSRGLAGENEQFF. CDR3 nucleotide sequence: TGTGCCAGCAGCCGGGGACTAGCGGGAGAAAATGAGCAGTTCTTC.

This clone was counted only a few times. The rearrangement joins TRBV11-3 to TRBJ2-7; 8 bases map to TRBD1. The CDR3 has 14 amino acids. Germline V gene lookup returns CDR1 SGHNT and CDR2 YENEEA. Trimming removed 3 bases from V and 0 bases from J; junction bases left unmatched: 1. The CDR3 DNA is TGTGCCAGCAGCTTTGGGACAGGCTCCTACGAGCAGTACTTC. Amino acid sequence: CASSFGTGSYEQYF.

This chain joins TRBV19 and TRBJ2-7, with a tentative D call TRBD1 (6 bases). This CDR3 is built from 14 residues. Germline CDR1 LNHDA, CDR2 SQIVND (reference sequence). Trimming stripped 5 bases from V and 4 bases from J, with 15 bases between. The CDR3 bases are TGTGCCAGTAGTTCCCCCGGGACAAATTACGAGCAGTACTTC. It yields the protein CASSSPGTNYEQYF.

This chain links TRBV6-5 with TRBJ2-3, with D possibly matching TRBD2 (5 bases). The germline CDR1 and CDR2 sequences are MNHEY and SVGAGI. The CDR3 has 15 residues. V shed 8 bases and J shed 1 base, with 16 bases lying between them. CDR3 amino acids: CASHLGAAGTDTQYF. For the CDR3, the DNA is TGTGCCAGCCATTTGGGAGCGGCCGGCACAGATACGCAGTATTTT.

This sequence joins TRBV10-1 and TRBJ1-2, with D uncertain. The germline V and J ends were trimmed by 5 bases and 5 bases, with 15 bases remaining between them. The CDR3 totals 14 residues. Germline V gene lookup returns CDR1 WNHNN and CDR2 SYGVQD (reference sequence). CDR3 nucleotide sequence: TGCGCCAGCAGTCCCCCGGGGATCCCATATGGCTACACCTTC. This sequence encodes CASSPPGIPYGYTF.

This CDR3 is CASSVRQGVADTQYF. CDR3 in DNA: TGTGCCAGCAGCGTCCGTCAGGGTGTCGCTGATACGCAGTATTTT. This rearrangement joins TRBV6-4 to TRBJ2-3, with D perhaps TRBD1 (5 bases). V was shortened by 6 bases and J by 6 bases, with 19 bases between the two germline ends. CDR3 size: 15 residues. The V gene's germline CDR1 is MRHNA and CDR2 SNTAGT.